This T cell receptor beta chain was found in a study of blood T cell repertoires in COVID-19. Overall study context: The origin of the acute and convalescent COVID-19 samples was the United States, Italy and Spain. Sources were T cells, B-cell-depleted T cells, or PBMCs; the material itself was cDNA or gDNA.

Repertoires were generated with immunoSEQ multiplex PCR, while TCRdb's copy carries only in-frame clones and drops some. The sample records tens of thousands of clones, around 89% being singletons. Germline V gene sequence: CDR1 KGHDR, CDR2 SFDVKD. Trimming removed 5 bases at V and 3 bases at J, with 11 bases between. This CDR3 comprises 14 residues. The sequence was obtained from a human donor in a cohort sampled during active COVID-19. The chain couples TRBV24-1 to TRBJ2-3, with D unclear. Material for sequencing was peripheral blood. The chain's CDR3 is CATSVSGGTDTQYF. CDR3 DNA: TGTGCCACCAGTGTTTCGGGTGGTACAGATACGCAGTATTTT.